The rows below give T cell receptor beta chains drawn from one sample of a study of blood T cell repertoires in COVID-19. Method: immunoSEQ multiplex PCR; TCRdb's copy keeps in-frame clones and lacks some. This sample has some 260,000 clones, with approximately 88% found just once. Sequencing was done on a sample of peripheral blood. The receptor set was obtained from a woman in her twenties or thirties with acute or convalescent COVID-19. Both conserved end residues are part of each CDR3. The D gene is left open where the match is weak. Expanded clones are given a class, and other clones once, few, many or no size at all.

DNA: TGTGCCAGTAGCGCACTGACGTCGGGTTCCGGGGAGCTGTTTTTT
CDR3: CASSALTSGSGELFF
size: .
length: 15
V: TRBV19
J: TRBJ2-2
D: .

DNA: TGTGCCAGTCAAACCGCTAATTATACGCAGTATTTT
CDR3: CASQTANYTQYF
size: .
length: 12
V: TRBV19
J: TRBJ2-3
D: .

DNA: TGCGCCAGCAGCCCCAGGGGAGGGGAGACCCAGTACTTC
CDR3: CASSPRGGETQYF
size: .
length: 13
V: TRBV5-1
J: TRBJ2-5
D: .

DNA: TGTGCCAGCAGCACCGGGACTAGCGGGAGGGTTGAGCAGTTCTTC
CDR3: CASSTGTSGRVEQFF
size: .
length: 15
V: TRBV7-2
J: TRBJ2-1
D: TRBD2

DNA: TGTGCCACCGGACAGATAAATCAGCCCCAGCATTTT
CDR3: CATGQINQPQHF
size: .
length: 12
V: TRBV10-3
J: TRBJ1-5
D: .

DNA: TGTGCCAGCAGCAAAGACGGGTTCGGGCAGGGTCCCGATCAGCCCCAGCATTTT
CDR3: CASSKDGFGQGPDQPQHF
size: .
length: 18
V: TRBV21-1
J: TRBJ1-5
D: .

DNA: TGTGCCAGCAGCTTCTCCGGCGGGGCTGGAAACACCATATATTTT
CDR3: CASSFSGGAGNTIYF
size: .
length: 15
V: TRBV11-2
J: TRBJ1-3
D: .

DNA: TGTGCCAGTAGTCTACCCGGGACAGGGACTGAAAAACTGTTTTTT
CDR3: CASSLPGTGTEKLFF
size: .
length: 15
V: TRBV19
J: TRBJ1-4
D: TRBD1

DNA: TGTGCCAGCAGCAAAGGGACAAAAAAAGAGACCCAGTACTTC
CDR3: CASSKGTKKETQYF
size: once
length: 14
V: TRBV21-1
J: TRBJ2-5
D: .

DNA: TGCAGCGTTGCCGGGACAGGATACTACGAGCAGTACTTC
CDR3: CSVAGTGYYEQYF
size: once
length: 13
V: TRBV29-1
J: TRBJ2-7
D: TRBD1

DNA: TGCGCCAGCAGCTTGGCCGCGCTAGCGGGAGTTCTTTCGAGCTCCTACAATGAGCAGTTCTTC
CDR3: CASSLAALAGVLSSSYNEQFF
size: .
length: 21
V: TRBV5-1
J: TRBJ2-1
D: TRBD2

DNA: TGCGCCAGCAGCTGGAATAGCGGGAATGAGCAGTACTTC
CDR3: CASSWNSGNEQYF
size: once
length: 13
V: TRBV5-1
J: TRBJ2-7
D: TRBD2

DNA: TGTGCCAGCAGCTCGACAGGGGCAGACTATGGCTACACCTTC
CDR3: CASSSTGADYGYTF
size: few
length: 14
V: TRBV7-9
J: TRBJ1-2
D: TRBD1

DNA: TGTGCCACCATCGAGGCGGGAGGGCCCTACAATGAGCAGTTCTTC
CDR3: CATIEAGGPYNEQFF
size: .
length: 15
V: TRBV27
J: TRBJ2-1
D: TRBD2

DNA: TGTGCCAGCAGCGTCGGGGTCCTAGGGGGCACTGAAGCTTTCTTT
CDR3: CASSVGVLGGTEAFF
size: .
length: 15
V: TRBV9
J: TRBJ1-1
D: .

DNA: TGTGCCAGCAGCTTTTCCGGGGAGGCCTACGAGCAGTACTTC
CDR3: CASSFSGEAYEQYF
size: .
length: 14
V: TRBV7-2
J: TRBJ2-7
D: .

DNA: TGTGCCAGCAGGGACAGGGGCAATCAGCCCCAGCATTTT
CDR3: CASRDRGNQPQHF
size: .
length: 13
V: TRBV12-3/TRBV12-4
J: TRBJ1-5
D: TRBD1

DNA: TGTGCCAGCAGCTTGGGGGTGGGACAGGGTAATCAGCCCCAGCATTTT
CDR3: CASSLGVGQGNQPQHF
size: once
length: 16
V: TRBV5-6
J: TRBJ1-5
D: TRBD1

DNA: TGTGCCAGCTCGAGGGTAGCCGCCTCGGGAAGAAACTTC
CDR3: CASSRVAASGRNF
size: .
length: 13
V: TRBV2
J: TRBJ2-7
D: .

DNA: TGTGCCAGCAGACGTAGCGGCACAGATACGCAGTATTTT
CDR3: CASRRSGTDTQYF
size: .
length: 13
V: TRBV7-2
J: TRBJ2-3
D: .

DNA: TGTGCCAGCAGTCGAGACAGGGCCCCCTCGGAGCAGTACTTC
CDR3: CASSRDRAPSEQYF
size: .
length: 14
V: TRBV6-5
J: TRBJ2-7
D: TRBD1

DNA: TGTGCCAGCTCACAAGGAAGAGGGGGCGAAACTGAAGCTTTCTTT
CDR3: CASSQGRGGETEAFF
size: .
length: 15
V: TRBV18
J: TRBJ1-1
D: TRBD1